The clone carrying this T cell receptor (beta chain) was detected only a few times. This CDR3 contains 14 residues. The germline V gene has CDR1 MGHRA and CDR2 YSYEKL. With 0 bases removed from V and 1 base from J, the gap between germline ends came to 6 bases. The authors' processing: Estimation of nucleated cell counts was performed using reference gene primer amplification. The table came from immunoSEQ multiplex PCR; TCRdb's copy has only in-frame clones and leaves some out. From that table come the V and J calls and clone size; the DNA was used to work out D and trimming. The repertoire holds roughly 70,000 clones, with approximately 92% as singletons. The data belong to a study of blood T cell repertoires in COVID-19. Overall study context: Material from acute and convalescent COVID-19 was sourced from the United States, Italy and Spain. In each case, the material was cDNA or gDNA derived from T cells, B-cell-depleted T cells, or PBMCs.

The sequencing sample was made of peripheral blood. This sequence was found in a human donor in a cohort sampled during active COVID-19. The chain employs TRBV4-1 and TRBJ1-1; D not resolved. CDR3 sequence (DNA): TGCGCCAGCAGCCAAGATAGCCCGAACACTGAAGCTTTCTTT. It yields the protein CASSQDSPNTEAFF.